This TCR beta chain stems from a study of beta chain features in type 1 diabetes. This clone was detected a few times. As every portion of the isolated RNA was reverse transcribed, the sequencing read expressed TCRB transcripts. Some clones are missing from TCRdb's copy, which holds only in-frame ones; the method was immunoSEQ multiplex PCR. Among 310,000 or so clones, approximately 11% were seen once, and the ten largest hold 0.015% to 0.02%. The receptor was isolated from a young woman in good health. Source material: naive CD4+ T cells from blood.

Here the CDR3 DNA reads TGCGCCAGCAGCATCCGGGACACGACCGAGACCCAGTACTTC. The encoded protein is CASSIRDTTETQYF. V and J are TRBV5-1 and TRBJ2-5, with D possibly matching TRBD1 (6 bases). The CDR3 runs to 14 residues. The germline V gene encodes CDR1 SGHRS and CDR2 YFSETQ. V gave up 4 bases and J gave up 5 bases, with 15 bases separating them. The variable domain in full, with the rest retrieved from reference TRBV5-1 and TRBJ2-5, is KAGVTQTPRYLIKTRGQQVTLSCSPISGHRSVSWYQQTPGQGLQFLFEYFSETQRNKGNFPGRFSGRQFSNSRSEMNVSTLELGDSALYLCASSIRDTTETQYFGPGTRLLVL.